The 10 T cell receptor beta chains below were found in one sample sequenced in a study of T cells after yellow fever vaccination. MiXCR was run by TCRdb on the 5' RACE reads, yielding one entry per CDR3 protein. The data show 150,000 to 200,000 distinct CDR3 sequences, over 7% seen once. The sample consisted of CD8+ T cells sorted from PBMCs, taken 45 days after the yellow fever booster vaccination. Source of these receptors: a young man who received the YFV17D yellow fever vaccine.

This clonotype was detected a few times. V is TRBV20-1 and J is TRBJ2-7; D gene unclear. Germline V gives CDR1 DFQATT, CDR2 SNEGSKA (reference sequence). Trimming stripped 3 bases from V and 3 bases from J, with 12 bases between. The CDR3 spans 13 residues. For the CDR3, the DNA is TGCAGTGCTAGTCTTGGTGGGGTCTACGAGCAGTACGTC. It is translated as CSASLGGVYEQYV.

The chain couples TRBV4-1 to TRBJ2-7; maybe TRBD1 (6 bases). Germline V lookup: CDR1 MGHRA, CDR2 YSYEKL. V lost 4 bases to trimming and J lost 3 bases, with 19 bases between them. The CDR3 spans 16 residues. The CDR3 protein is CASSPGQTEIYYEQYF. CDR3 nucleotides: TGCGCCAGCAGCCCCGGACAGACCGAAATTTACTACGAGCAGTACTTC.

Many counts were recorded for this clonotype. The chain recombines TRBV7-9 with TRBJ2-7; D remains ambiguous. Germline V gives CDR1 SEHNR, CDR2 FQNEAQ (reference sequence). V was trimmed by 1 base and J by 8 bases, leaving 9 bases between them. This CDR3 spans 12 amino acids. Here the CDR3 reads CASSLGRYKQYV. DNA of the CDR3: TGTGCCAGCAGCTTAGGGCGTTATAAGCAGTACGTC.

The rearrangement links TRBV7-9 to TRBJ2-3; the D gene is possibly TRBD1 (7 bases). CDR1 and CDR2 from the germline V gene are SEHNR and FQNEAQ (reference sequence). Between the trimmed V and J ends, which lost 4 bases and 11 bases, there was a span of 16 bases. The CDR3 contains 13 residues. This chain's CDR3 is CASSSTRQGGQYF. In DNA, the CDR3 is TGTGCCAGCAGCTCGACAAGACAGGGAGGGCAGTATTTT.

This sequence joins TRBV7-9 and TRBJ1-2; D not resolved. CDR3 length: 13 residues. Germline CDR1 SEHNR, CDR2 FQNEAQ (reference sequence). V shed 5 bases and J shed 8 bases, with 15 bases lying between them. CDR3 bases: TGTGCCAGCAGCCAGTGGGCAGTCCAGGGCTACACCTTC. Translated: CASSQWAVQGYTF.

The V call is TRBV7-9, the J call TRBJ2-5; no clear D. The CDR3 length is 14 residues. Germline V gives CDR1 SEHNR, CDR2 FQNEAQ (reference sequence). Trimming left V 5 bases short and J 2 bases short, with 12 bases between. CDR3 bases: TGTGCCAGCAGCATTTGGACGGATCAAGAGACCCAGTACTTC. Translation: CASSIWTDQETQYF.

The rearrangement joins TRBV10-1 to TRBJ2-7; D call uncertain. CDR3 length: 13 residues. In germline, CDR1 is WNHNN, CDR2 SYGVQD (reference sequence). The ends were cut back, 2 bases at V and 1 base at J, with 6 bases in the middle. CDR3 amino acids: CASSEGRSYEQYF. CDR3 in DNA: TGCGCCAGCAGTGAGGGCAGATCCTACGAGCAGTACTTC.

The CDR3 DNA sequence: TGCGCCAGCAGCCAAGATGGATGGGCTGAGCAGTTCTTC. This sequence encodes CASSQDGWAEQFF. The rearrangement uses TRBV4-1 and TRBJ2-1; D not resolved. V lost 0 bases to trimming and J lost 9 bases, with 9 bases between them. Germline CDR1 and CDR2: MGHRA and YSYEKL. The CDR3 totals 13 residues.

In its sample, this clonotype was seen a few times. The genes are TRBV5-1 and TRBJ2-5; D tentatively fits TRBD1 or TRBD2 (5 bases each). Per the germline V gene, CDR1 is SGHRS and CDR2 is YFSETQ. Deletions cut 0 bases from V and 1 base from J, with 13 bases between. There are 16 residues in the CDR3. The CDR3 DNA sequence: TGCGCCAGCAGCTTGGGGTTCCGGGGCCTCCAAGAGACCCAGTACTTC. Its translation: CASSLGFRGLQETQYF.

The chain uses TRBV2 and TRBJ2-4, with D possibly matching TRBD1 (5 bases). The CDR3 sequence is 14 residues long. Per germline, CDR1 SNHLY and CDR2 FYNNEI. V was pared by 6 bases and J by 0 bases, with 9 bases between. The CDR3 sequence is CASRGRVAKNIQYF. CDR3 in DNA: TGTGCCAGCAGGGGCAGGGTAGCCAAAAACATTCAGTACTTC.